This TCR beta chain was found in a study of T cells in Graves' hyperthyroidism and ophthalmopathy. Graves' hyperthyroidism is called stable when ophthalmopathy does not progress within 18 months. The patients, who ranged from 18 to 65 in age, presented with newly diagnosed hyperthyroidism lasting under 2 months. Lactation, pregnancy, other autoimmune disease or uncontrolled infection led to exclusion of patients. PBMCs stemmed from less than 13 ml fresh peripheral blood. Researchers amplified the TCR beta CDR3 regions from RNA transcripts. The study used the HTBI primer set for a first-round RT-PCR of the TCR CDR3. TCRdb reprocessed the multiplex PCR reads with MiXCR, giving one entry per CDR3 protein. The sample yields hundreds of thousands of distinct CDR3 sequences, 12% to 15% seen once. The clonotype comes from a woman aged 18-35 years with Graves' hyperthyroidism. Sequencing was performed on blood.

For the CDR3, the DNA is TGTGCCAGCAGAGACGACGGAAACTATGGCTACACCTTC. This sequence encodes CASRDDGNYGYTF. V and J are TRBV6-2 or TRBV6-3 and TRBJ1-2; no clear D. Trimming pared 6 bases from V and 2 bases from J, leaving 10 bases between. Germline CDR1 is MNHEY and CDR2 is SVGEGT. This CDR3 has 13 amino acids.